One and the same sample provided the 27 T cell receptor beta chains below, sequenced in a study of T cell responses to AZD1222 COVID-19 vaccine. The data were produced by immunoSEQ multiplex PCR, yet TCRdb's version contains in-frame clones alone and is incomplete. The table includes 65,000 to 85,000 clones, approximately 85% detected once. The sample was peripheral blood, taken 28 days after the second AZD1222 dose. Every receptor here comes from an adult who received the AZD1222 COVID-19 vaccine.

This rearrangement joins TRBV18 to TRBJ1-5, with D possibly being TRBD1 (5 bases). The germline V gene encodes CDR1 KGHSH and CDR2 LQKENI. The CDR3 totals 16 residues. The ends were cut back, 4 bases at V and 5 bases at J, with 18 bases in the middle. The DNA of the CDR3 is TGTGCCAGCTCACGAGCACCTGCAGGGTCTGATCAGCCCCAGCATTTT. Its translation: CASSRAPAGSDQPQHF.

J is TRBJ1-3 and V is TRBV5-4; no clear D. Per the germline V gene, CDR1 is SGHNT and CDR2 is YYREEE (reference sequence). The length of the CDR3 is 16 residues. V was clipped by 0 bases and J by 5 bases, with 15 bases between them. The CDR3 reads CASSLGGSEIRNTIYF. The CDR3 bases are TGTGCCAGCAGCTTGGGAGGGTCGGAGATACGAAACACCATATATTTT.

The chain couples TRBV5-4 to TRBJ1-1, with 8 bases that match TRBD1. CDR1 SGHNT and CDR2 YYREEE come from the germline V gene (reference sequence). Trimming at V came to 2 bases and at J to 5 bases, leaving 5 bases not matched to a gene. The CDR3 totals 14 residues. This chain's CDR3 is CASSLGRGQTEAFF. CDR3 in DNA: TGTGCCAGCAGCTTAGGCAGGGGGCAGACTGAAGCTTTCTTT.

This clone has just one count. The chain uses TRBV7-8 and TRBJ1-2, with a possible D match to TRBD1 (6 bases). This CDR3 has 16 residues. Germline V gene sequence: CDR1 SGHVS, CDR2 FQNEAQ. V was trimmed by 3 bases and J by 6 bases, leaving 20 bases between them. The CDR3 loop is CASSFQGTNGPNGYTF. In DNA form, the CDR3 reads TGTGCCAGCAGCTTCCAGGGGACTAACGGGCCCAATGGCTACACCTTC.

The CDR3 DNA follows: TGTGCCACCAGTGGATGGATTAGCGGGGGGACCAATGAGCAGTTCTTC. Its translation: CATSGWISGGTNEQFF. The chain is built from TRBV24-1 and TRBJ2-1; 10 bases agree with TRBD2. Germline V lookup: CDR1 KGHDR, CDR2 SFDVKD. The CDR3 loop spans 16 amino acids. V lost 5 bases and J lost 6; bases outside the gene matches: 9.

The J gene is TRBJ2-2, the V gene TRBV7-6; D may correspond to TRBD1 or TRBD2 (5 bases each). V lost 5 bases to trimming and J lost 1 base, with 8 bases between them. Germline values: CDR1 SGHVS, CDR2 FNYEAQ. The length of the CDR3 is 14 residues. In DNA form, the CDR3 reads TGTGCCAGCAGCCCTGGGGGGAACACCGGGGAGCTGTTTTTT. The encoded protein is CASSPGGNTGELFF.

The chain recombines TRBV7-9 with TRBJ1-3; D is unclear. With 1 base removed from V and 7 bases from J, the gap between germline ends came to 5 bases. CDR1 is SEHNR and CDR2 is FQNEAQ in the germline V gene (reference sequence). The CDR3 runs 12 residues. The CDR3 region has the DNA TGTGCCAGCAGCTTAGTAGGGAACACCATATATTTT. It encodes CASSLVGNTIYF.

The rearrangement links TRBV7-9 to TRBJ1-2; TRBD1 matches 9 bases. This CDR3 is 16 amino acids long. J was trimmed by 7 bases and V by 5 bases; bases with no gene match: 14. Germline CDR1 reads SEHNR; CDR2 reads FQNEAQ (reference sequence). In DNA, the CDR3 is TGTGCCAGCAGCCCCAACCGGGACAGGGCTGGAAGTGGCTACACCTTC. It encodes CASSPNRDRAGSGYTF. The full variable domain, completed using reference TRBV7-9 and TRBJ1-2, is DTGVSQNPRHKITKRGQNVTFRCDPISEHNRLYWYRQTLGQGPEFLTYFQNEAQLEKSRLLSDRFSAERPKGSFSTLEIQRTEQGDSAMYLCASSPNRDRAGSGYTFGSGTRLTVV.

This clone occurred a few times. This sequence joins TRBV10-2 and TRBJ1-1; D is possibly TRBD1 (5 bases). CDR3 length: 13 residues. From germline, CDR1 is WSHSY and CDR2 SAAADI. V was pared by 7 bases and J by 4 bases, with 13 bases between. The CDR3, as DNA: TGCGCCAGCATTGTGGACCAGGGCACTGAAGCTTTCTTT. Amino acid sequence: CASIVDQGTEAFF.

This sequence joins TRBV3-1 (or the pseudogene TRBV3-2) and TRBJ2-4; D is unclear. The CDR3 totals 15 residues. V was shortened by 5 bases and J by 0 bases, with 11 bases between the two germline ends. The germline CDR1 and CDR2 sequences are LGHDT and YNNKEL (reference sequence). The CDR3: CASSVRVGAKNIQYF. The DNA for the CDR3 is TGTGCCAGCAGCGTCCGGGTGGGAGCCAAAAACATTCAGTACTTC.

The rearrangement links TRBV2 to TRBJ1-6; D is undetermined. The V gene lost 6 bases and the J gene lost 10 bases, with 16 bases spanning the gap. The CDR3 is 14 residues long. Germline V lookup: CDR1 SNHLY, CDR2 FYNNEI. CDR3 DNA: TGTGCCAGCAGGATCCGGGATTTTGGCTCACCCCTCCACTTT. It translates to CASRIRDFGSPLHF.

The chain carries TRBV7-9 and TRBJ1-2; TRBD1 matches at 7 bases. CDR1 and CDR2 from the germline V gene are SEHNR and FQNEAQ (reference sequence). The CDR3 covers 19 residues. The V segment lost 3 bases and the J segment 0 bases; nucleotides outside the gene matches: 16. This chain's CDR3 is CASSLLGGQSAFSNYGYTF. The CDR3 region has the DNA TGTGCCAGCAGCTTGTTAGGGGGACAGTCTGCTTTTTCTAACTATGGCTACACCTTC.

In DNA, the CDR3 is TGTGCCAGCAGCGTAGGCGGCGGGGGGTCCGACGAGCAGTACTTC. Translation gives CASSVGGGGSDEQYF. V gene TRBV9 combines with J gene TRBJ2-7, with 8 positions matching TRBD2. Germline CDR1 is SGDLS and CDR2 is YYNGEE. Trimming took 0 bases from V and 5 from J; bases not matched to a gene: 7. The length of the CDR3 is 15 residues.

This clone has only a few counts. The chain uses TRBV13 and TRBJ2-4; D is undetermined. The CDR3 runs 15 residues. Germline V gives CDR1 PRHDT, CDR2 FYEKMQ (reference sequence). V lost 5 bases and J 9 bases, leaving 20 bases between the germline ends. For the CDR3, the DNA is TGTGCCAGCAGCCCCCAGCACGAATCTCGGTTCATTCAGTACTTC. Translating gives CASSPQHESRFIQYF.

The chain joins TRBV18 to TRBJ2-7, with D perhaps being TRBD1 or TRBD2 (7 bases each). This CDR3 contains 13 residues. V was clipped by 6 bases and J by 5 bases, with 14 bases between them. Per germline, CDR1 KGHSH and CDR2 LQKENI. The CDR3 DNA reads TGTGCCAGCTCCCCCAGGGGGGGCCACGAGCAGTACTTC. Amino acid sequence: CASSPRGGHEQYF. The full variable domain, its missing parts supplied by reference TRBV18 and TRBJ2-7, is NAGVMQNPRHLVRRRGQEARLRCSPMKGHSHVYWYRQLPEEGLKFMVYLQKENIIDESGMPKERFSAEFPKEGPSILRIQQVVRGDSAAYFCASSPRGGHEQYFGPGTRLTVT.

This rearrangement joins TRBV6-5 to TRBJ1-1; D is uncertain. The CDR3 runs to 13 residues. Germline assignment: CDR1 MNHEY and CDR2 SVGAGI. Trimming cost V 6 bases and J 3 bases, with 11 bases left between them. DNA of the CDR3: TGTGCCAGCAGCCGGTTAGATGACACTGAAGCTTTCTTT. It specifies CASSRLDDTEAFF.

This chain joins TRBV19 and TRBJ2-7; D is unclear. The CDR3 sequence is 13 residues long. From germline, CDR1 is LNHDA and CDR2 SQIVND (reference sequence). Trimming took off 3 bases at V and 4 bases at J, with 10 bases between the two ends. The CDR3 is CASSMSMAYEQYF. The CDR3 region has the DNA TGTGCCAGTAGTATGTCGATGGCTTACGAGCAGTACTTC.

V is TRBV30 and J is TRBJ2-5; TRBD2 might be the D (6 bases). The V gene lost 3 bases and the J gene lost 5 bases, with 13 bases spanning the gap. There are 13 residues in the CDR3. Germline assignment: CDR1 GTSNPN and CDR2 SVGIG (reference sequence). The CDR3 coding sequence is TGTGCCTGGAGCCAAACGGGAGCCGAGACCCAGTACTTC. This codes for CAWSQTGAETQYF.

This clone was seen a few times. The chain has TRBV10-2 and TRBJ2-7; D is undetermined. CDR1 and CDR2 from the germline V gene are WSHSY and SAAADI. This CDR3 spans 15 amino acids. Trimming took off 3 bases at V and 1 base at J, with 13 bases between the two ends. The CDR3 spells CASSDGTEGSYEQYF. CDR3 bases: TGCGCCAGCAGTGATGGTACGGAAGGTTCCTACGAGCAGTACTTC.

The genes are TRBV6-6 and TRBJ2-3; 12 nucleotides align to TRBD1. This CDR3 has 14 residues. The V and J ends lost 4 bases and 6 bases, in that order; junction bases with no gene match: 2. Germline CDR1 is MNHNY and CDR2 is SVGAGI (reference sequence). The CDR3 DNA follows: TGTGCCAGCAGTTCGGGACAGGGGGCGGATACGCAGTATTTT. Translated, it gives CASSSGQGADTQYF.

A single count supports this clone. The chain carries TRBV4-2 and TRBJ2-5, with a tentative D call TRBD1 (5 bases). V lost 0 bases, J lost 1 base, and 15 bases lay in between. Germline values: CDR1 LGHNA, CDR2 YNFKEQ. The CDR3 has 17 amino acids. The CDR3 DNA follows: TGTGCCAGCAGCCAAGATTGGGGCAGGGCTACCCAAGAGACCCAGTACTTC. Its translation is CASSQDWGRATQETQYF.

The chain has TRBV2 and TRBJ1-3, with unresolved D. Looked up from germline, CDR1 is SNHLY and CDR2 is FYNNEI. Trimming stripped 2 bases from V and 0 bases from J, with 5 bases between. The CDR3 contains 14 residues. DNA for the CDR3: TGTGCCAGCAGTGAAACAAACTCTGGAAACACCATATATTTT. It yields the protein CASSETNSGNTIYF.

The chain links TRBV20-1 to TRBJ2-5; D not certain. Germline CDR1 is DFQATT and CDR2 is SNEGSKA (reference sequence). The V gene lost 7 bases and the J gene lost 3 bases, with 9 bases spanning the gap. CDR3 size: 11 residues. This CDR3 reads CSVQRKETQYF. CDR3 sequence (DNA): TGCAGTGTTCAGCGTAAAGAGACCCAGTACTTC.

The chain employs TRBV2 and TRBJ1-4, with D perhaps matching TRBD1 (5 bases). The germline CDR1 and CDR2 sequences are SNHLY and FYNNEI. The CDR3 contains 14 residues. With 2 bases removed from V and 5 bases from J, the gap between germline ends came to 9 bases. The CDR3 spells CASSETGDNEKLFF. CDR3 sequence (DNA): TGTGCCAGCAGTGAAACGGGGGACAATGAAAAACTGTTTTTT.

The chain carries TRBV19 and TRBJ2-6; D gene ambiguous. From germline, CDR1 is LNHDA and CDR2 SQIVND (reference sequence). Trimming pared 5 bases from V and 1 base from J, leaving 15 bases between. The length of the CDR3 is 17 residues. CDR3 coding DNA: TGTGCCAGTAGTCCCAGCCCCGGGCCATCTGGGGCCAACGTCCTGACTTTC. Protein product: CASSPSPGPSGANVLTF.

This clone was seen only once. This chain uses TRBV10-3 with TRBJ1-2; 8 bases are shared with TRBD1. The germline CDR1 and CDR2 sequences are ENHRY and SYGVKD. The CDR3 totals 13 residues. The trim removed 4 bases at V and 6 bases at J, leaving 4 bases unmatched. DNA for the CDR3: TGTGCCATCAGTGCGGACAGGGAGAATGGCTACACCTTC. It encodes CAISADRENGYTF.

DNA for the CDR3: TGTGCCAGCAGCACCCCGATGGCCGGGACTAGCGGGTATACAAGCTCCTACGAGCAGTACTTC. This codes for CASSTPMAGTSGYTSSYEQYF. The chain employs TRBV7-9 and TRBJ2-7; 12 positions agree with TRBD2. Germline values: CDR1 SEHNR, CDR2 FQNEAQ (reference sequence). V shed 5 bases and J 0 bases; nucleotides not matched to a gene: 20. The CDR3 is 21 amino acids.